This entry lists 13 T cell receptor beta chains sequenced from one sample in a study of cytomegalovirus exposure and HLA in healthy donors (dated by TCRdb to about 2017). Library method: the immunoSEQ multiplex PCR assay. For the multiplex PCR, a mixture combining 60 forward primers for TCR Vbeta segments and 13 reverse primers for TCR Jbeta segments was used. Not all clones reach the TCRdb copy of this immuneACCESS table, which keeps in-frame sequences only. Checked studies attribute under half of the gap to unresolved V genes and leave the rest unexplained. For this sample the table gives more than 150,000 clones, of which around 80% were detected only once. The ten largest clones take up less than 2% of the sample. The sample taken for sequencing was PBMCs. The receptor set was obtained from a man aged 40-49 years in good health and CMV-seronegative.

The rearrangement joins TRBV15 to TRBJ2-3; tentatively, D is TRBD2 (5 bases). This CDR3 contains 15 residues. Germline lookup yields CDR1 LNHNV and CDR2 YYDKDF (reference sequence). The V end lost 1 base, the J end lost 6 bases, and 14 bases lay between the germline ends. The CDR3 DNA is TGTGCCACCAGCAGAGCTGGCAGTACGGGGGATACGCAGTATTTT. It yields the protein CATSRAGSTGDTQYF.

This clone was recorded once. The chain joins TRBV4-3 to TRBJ1-6; 7 bases align to TRBD1. Trimming at V came to 3 bases and at J to 7 bases, leaving 9 bases not matched to a gene. Germline V gives CDR1 LGHNA, CDR2 YSLEER. The CDR3 is 16 amino acids. The CDR3 region has the DNA TGCGCCAGCAGCCAGGAGCCGGGACAGCTCAATTCACCCCTCCACTTT. It is translated as CASSQEPGQLNSPLHF.

V usage is TRBV7-2 and J usage is TRBJ2-1; perhaps TRBD2 as D (5 bases). Trimming shortened V by 2 bases and J by 3 bases, and 11 bases separated the two germline ends. Germline V gene data show CDR1 as SGHTA and CDR2 as FQGNSA. This CDR3 comprises 15 residues. CDR3 protein: CASSLQRSIYNEQFF. The CDR3 region has the DNA TGTGCCAGCAGCTTACAGCGGTCGATCTACAATGAGCAGTTCTTC.

The V gene is TRBV18, the J gene TRBJ1-1, with unresolved D. Trimming took off 3 bases at V and 1 base at J, with 6 bases between the two ends. The germline V gene has CDR1 KGHSH and CDR2 LQKENI. The CDR3 is made up of 13 amino acids. As DNA, the CDR3 is TGTGCCAGCTCACCTTTATGGAACACTGAAGCTTTCTTT. Amino acid sequence: CASSPLWNTEAFF.

The gene calls are TRBV7-6 and TRBJ2-2, with a weak D call TRBD2 (6 bases). V gave up 5 bases and J gave up 0 bases, with 10 bases separating them. The CDR3 consists of 15 residues. CDR1 and CDR2 from the germline V gene are SGHVS and FNYEAQ. CDR3 nucleotide sequence: TGTGCCAGCAGCCCTAGCGCCTCGAACACCGGGGAGCTGTTTTTT. Translating it yields CASSPSASNTGELFF.

The chain employs TRBV25-1 and TRBJ1-5, with 9 bases identical to TRBD1. CDR1 MGHDK and CDR2 SYGVNS come from the germline V gene. CDR3 length: 15 amino acids. Germline trimming cut 7 bases from V and 3 bases from J; bases unmatched to any gene: 7. Here the CDR3 reads CASTNGQGINQPQHF. CDR3 DNA: TGTGCCAGCACCAACGGACAGGGGATCAATCAGCCCCAGCATTTT.

CDR3 protein: CASNPLAGAADTQYF. In nucleotides, the CDR3 is TGTGCCAGCAACCCCCTAGCGGGAGCGGCAGATACGCAGTATTTT. This chain links TRBV5-6 with TRBJ2-3; 10 bases line up with TRBD2. This CDR3 is built from 15 residues. The germline V gene has CDR1 SGHDT and CDR2 YYEEEE. Germline trimming cut 6 bases from V and 4 bases from J; bases unmatched to any gene: 8.

CDR3 DNA: TGTGCCTGGAGAGGCGGGGGGCAATACAATGAGCAGTTCTTC. Translation: CAWRGGGQYNEQFF. The V and J genes are TRBV30 and TRBJ2-1, with 8 bases fitting TRBD2. Losses at the gene ends were 3 bases for V and 4 bases for J; bases not matched to a gene: 5. CDR3 size: 14 residues. The germline V gene encodes CDR1 GTSNPN and CDR2 SVGIG (reference sequence).

This clone was observed a few times. The chain joins TRBV7-3 to TRBJ1-1; tentatively, D is TRBD1 (5 bases). Germline values: CDR1 SGHTA, CDR2 FQGTGA. Deletions cut 6 bases from V and 5 bases from J, with 19 bases between. CDR3 size: 15 residues. CDR3 coding DNA: TGTGCCAGCAGACCTGCCGGGCAGGGCGGTACTGAAGCTTTCTTT. Translation gives CASRPAGQGGTEAFF.

The gene calls are TRBV30 and TRBJ1-2; D call uncertain. This CDR3 spans 12 amino acids. CDR1 and CDR2 (germline): GTSNPN, SVGIG (reference sequence). The ends were cut back, 4 bases at V and 4 bases at J, with 10 bases in the middle. The CDR3 is CAWTLNGYGYTF. CDR3 coding DNA: TGTGCCTGGACCCTGAACGGCTATGGCTACACCTTC.

This chain links TRBV7-9 with TRBJ2-7; 8 positions agree with TRBD2. Trimming cost V 4 bases and J 2 bases; bases outside gene matches: 7. The CDR3 is made up of 15 amino acids. Germline values: CDR1 SEHNR, CDR2 FQNEAQ (reference sequence). CDR3 coding DNA: TGTGCCAGCAGCTCAACGGGGGGGAGGGCCTACGAGCAGTACTTC. It translates to CASSSTGGRAYEQYF.

V and J are TRBV7-3 and TRBJ2-2; D is unclear. This CDR3 has 12 residues. V was trimmed by 1 base and J by 7 bases, leaving 4 bases between them. CDR1 and CDR2 from the germline V gene are SGHTA and FQGTGA. CDR3 in DNA: TGTGCCAGCAGCTTAAACGGCGGGGAGCTGTTTTTT. It encodes CASSLNGGELFF.

The rearrangement links TRBV5-1 to TRBJ2-3; 7 positions match TRBD1. The J segment lost 5 bases and the V segment lost 4 bases, leaving 4 bases of the junction unmatched. The CDR3 sequence is 13 residues long. Germline assignment: CDR1 SGHRS and CDR2 YFSETQ. This chain's CDR3 is CASSDNRGDTQYF. The CDR3 nucleotides read TGCGCCAGCAGCGATAACAGGGGAGATACGCAGTATTTT.